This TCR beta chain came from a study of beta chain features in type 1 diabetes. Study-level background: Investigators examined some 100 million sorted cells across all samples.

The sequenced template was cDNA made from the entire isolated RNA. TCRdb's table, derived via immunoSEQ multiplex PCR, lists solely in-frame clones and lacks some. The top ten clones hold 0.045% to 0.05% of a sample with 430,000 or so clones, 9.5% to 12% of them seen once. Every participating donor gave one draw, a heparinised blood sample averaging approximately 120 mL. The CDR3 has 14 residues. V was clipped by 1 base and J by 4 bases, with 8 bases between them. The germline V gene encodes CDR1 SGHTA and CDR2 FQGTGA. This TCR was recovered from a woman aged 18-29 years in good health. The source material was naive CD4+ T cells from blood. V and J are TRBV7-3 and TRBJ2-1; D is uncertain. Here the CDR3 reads CASSLMLGYNEQFF. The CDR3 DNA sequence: TGTGCCAGCAGCTTAATGTTGGGATACAATGAGCAGTTCTTC.